These 6 T cell receptor beta chains share one sample of origin, sequenced in a study of blood T cells in healthy people across ages. A J-beta primer mix and a sample-barcoded 5' primer were used in a second PCR of about 7 to 12 cycles. From the 5' RACE reads, TCRdb called clonotypes with MiXCR, one entry per CDR3 protein. The sample has 600,000 to 900,000 distinct CDR3 sequences, roughly 24% seen once. Separately, the same data were catalogued under a study of T cells of mothers and their children.

The sample was blood. These receptors originate from a boy younger than 18 in good health.

The CDR3 sequence: CASEGRSLAKNIQYF. The CDR3, as DNA: TGTGCCAGCGAGGGGCGGAGTTTAGCCAAAAACATTCAGTACTTC. This chain joins TRBV2 and TRBJ2-4, with D perhaps TRBD1 or TRBD2 (5 bases each). Looked up from germline, CDR1 is SNHLY and CDR2 is FYNNEI. This CDR3 is 15 amino acids long. Trimming shortened V by 8 bases and J by 0 bases, and 14 bases separated the two germline ends.

J is TRBJ2-4 and V is TRBV12-3 or TRBV12-4; D possibly matches TRBD1 or TRBD2 (7 bases each). This CDR3 is 13 amino acids long. V lost 7 bases and J 8 bases, leaving 15 bases between the germline ends. The CDR3 sequence is CASTGPGGDIQYF. In DNA, the CDR3 is TGTGCCAGCACGGGGCCAGGGGGGGACATTCAGTACTTC.

The chain carries TRBV5-1 and TRBJ2-2; D possibly corresponds to TRBD1 (6 bases). Looked up from germline, CDR1 is SGHRS and CDR2 is YFSETQ. This CDR3 region has 16 residues. The V and J ends lost 0 bases and 3 bases respectively, with 12 bases between them. CDR3 DNA sequence: TGCGCCAGCAGCTTGGTCAGGGGAAGGGACACCGGGGAGCTGTTTTTT. Amino acid sequence: CASSLVRGRDTGELFF.

This rearrangement joins TRBV30 to TRBJ2-1, with D tentatively TRBD1 (6 bases). CDR3 length: 11 amino acids. Germline V gene data show CDR1 as GTSNPN and CDR2 as SVGIG (reference sequence). The CDR3 DNA sequence: TGTCAGGGGATCGCCTACAATGAGCAGTTCTTC. It is translated as CQGIAYNEQFF.

The sample holds a few counts of this clonotype. The chain recombines TRBV20-1 with TRBJ2-5, with 7 positions matching TRBD1. The closer fit of TRBJ2-7 to the DNA end suggests the J call may be wrong. The germline CDR1 and CDR2 sequences are DFQATT and SNEGSKA (reference sequence). There are 12 residues in the CDR3. CDR3 nucleotide sequence: TGCAGTGCGGGCCTAGGGGGCCACGAGCAGTACTTC. Amino acids: CSAGLGGHEQYF.

This clonotype showed up just a few times. The chain carries TRBV2 and TRBJ1-2, with 9 bases aligning to TRBD1. The ends lost 6 bases at V and 0 bases at J; junction bases unmatched: 5. CDR1 and CDR2 from the germline V gene are SNHLY and FYNNEI. CDR3 size: 15 residues. CDR3 residues: CASRGGTGPNYGYTF. The DNA for the CDR3 is TGTGCCAGCAGAGGAGGGACAGGGCCTAACTATGGCTACACCTTC.